The rows below give T cell receptor beta chains drawn from one sample of a study of cytomegalovirus exposure and HLA in healthy donors. Using immunoSEQ multiplex PCR, the repertoire was profiled, and TCRdb retains in-frame clones only, with some absent. The data show about 120,000 clones, 74% seen once. The sample comprised PBMCs. Receptors were obtained from a woman in her 50s in good health and CMV-seropositive. Both conserved end residues are part of each CDR3. D genes are given only for firm matches. For some rows the clone size is stated as once, few or many, or as a class when expanded; others skip it.

V	length	J	D	size	CDR3	DNA
TRBV6-6	12	TRBJ1-3	.	.	CASEGSGNTIYF	TGTGCCAGCGAGGGTTCTGGAAACACCATATATTTT
TRBV18	16	TRBJ1-2	.	.	CASSPKRETTPHGYTF	TGTGCCAGCTCACCAAAGAGGGAGACCACGCCGCATGGCTACACCTTC
TRBV28	15	TRBJ2-1	TRBD2	.	CASRDRTSGRVGKFF	TGTGCCAGCAGAGACCGGACTAGCGGGAGGGTGGGAAAGTTCTTC
TRBV5-8	13	TRBJ1-2	.	.	CASSFRRVDGYTF	TGTGCCAGCAGCTTCCGCAGGGTTGATGGCTACACCTTC
TRBV7-2	14	TRBJ2-5	TRBD2	.	CASSLAMTSGEQYF	TGTGCCAGCAGCTTAGCTATGACTAGCGGTGAGCAGTACTTC
TRBV27	14	TRBJ1-4	TRBD1	.	CASSPGDRVTKLFF	TGTGCCAGCAGTCCCGGGGACAGGGTTACAAAACTGTTTTTT
TRBV5-1	14	TRBJ2-1	.	.	CASSLGQGPDEQFF	TGCGCCAGCAGCTTGGGCCAGGGGCCGGATGAGCAGTTCTTC
TRBV7-2	17	TRBJ1-1	.	.	CASSLRMGGGGNTEAFF	TGTGCCAGCAGCTTACGAATGGGCGGCGGGGGGAACACTGAAGCTTTCTTT
TRBV5-6	15	TRBJ2-3	TRBD1	once	CASSFPDRTTDTQYF	TGTGCCAGCAGCTTTCCGGACAGGACTACAGATACGCAGTATTTT
TRBV9	20	TRBJ2-3	.	.	CASSVARDGPGNGQTDTQYF	TGTGCCAGCAGCGTAGCTAGGGACGGGCCAGGGAATGGACAGACAGATACGCAGTATTTT
TRBV5-1	13	TRBJ2-7	TRBD1	.	CASSDWTGVEQYF	TGCGCCAGCAGCGACTGGACAGGGGTCGAGCAGTACTTC
TRBV28	13	TRBJ2-5	.	few	CASSSTGLETQYF	TGTGCCAGCAGTTCAACAGGGTTAGAGACCCAGTACTTC
TRBV9	15	TRBJ2-3	TRBD2	.	CASSGPGTTTDTQYF	TGTGCCAGCAGCGGCCCCGGGACTACCACAGATACGCAGTATTTT
TRBV5-1	16	TRBJ2-1	TRBD2	few	CASSPGTSEFYNEQFF	TGCGCCAGCAGCCCCGGGACTAGTGAATTCTACAATGAGCAGTTCTTC
TRBV12-2	18	TRBJ2-7	.	.	CASRLTDFRARDNYEQYF	TGTGCAAGTCGCTTAACCGATTTCCGGGCCCGGGATAACTACGAGCAGTACTTC
TRBV4-2	15	TRBJ1-1	.	.	CASSSFDGGNTEAFF	TGTGCCAGCAGCTCATTCGACGGGGGGAACACTGAAGCTTTCTTT
TRBV28	16	TRBJ2-2	.	once	CASSSAGGINTGELFF	TGTGCCAGCAGTTCTGCGGGCGGGATCAACACCGGGGAGCTGTTTTTT
TRBV7-2	14	TRBJ1-1	.	.	CASSSGASVTEAFF	TGTGCCAGCAGCTCAGGGGCAAGTGTCACTGAAGCTTTCTTT
TRBV7-9	13	TRBJ2-7	.	.	CASSLASVGEQYF	TGTGCCAGCAGCTTAGCGAGCGTCGGCGAGCAGTACTTC
TRBV10-3	14	TRBJ2-3	TRBD1	.	CATLQGVSTDTQYF	TGTGCCACCCTACAGGGGGTGAGCACAGATACGCAGTATTTT
TRBV11-2	14	TRBJ1-3	TRBD1	.	CASSFRTGGNTIYF	TGTGCCAGCAGCTTCCGGACAGGGGGAAACACCATATATTTT
TRBV5-4	15	TRBJ1-1	TRBD1	.	CASSSGDRRNTEAFF	TGTGCCAGCAGCTCGGGGGACAGGAGGAACACTGAAGCTTTCTTT
TRBV10-3	15	TRBJ2-2	.	.	CATAKDTSNTGELFF	TGTGCCACCGCAAAAGACACCTCGAACACCGGGGAGCTGTTTTTT
TRBV15	15	TRBJ1-2	.	once	CATSRVTAANYGYTF	TGTGCCACCAGCAGAGTAACAGCTGCTAACTATGGCTACACCTTC
TRBV28	15	TRBJ1-5	TRBD1	.	CASSSTGGKSQPQHF	TGTGCCAGCAGTTCAACAGGGGGCAAGAGTCAGCCCCAGCATTTT
TRBV4-2	16	TRBJ2-5	TRBD1	.	CASSQPGGDRGETQYF	TGTGCCAGCAGCCAGCCAGGGGGGGACAGGGGAGAGACCCAGTACTTC
TRBV6-5	14	TRBJ1-1	.	.	CASSMTGANTKAFF	TGTGCCAGCAGTATGACAGGAGCTAACACTAAAGCTTTCTTT
TRBV4-1	16	TRBJ2-1	TRBD2	.	CASSLRAGEFFNEQFF	TGCGCCAGCAGCCTAAGAGCGGGGGAGTTTTTCAATGAGCAGTTCTTC
TRBV9	14	TRBJ1-3	.	.	CASSAGGSGNTIYF	TGTGCCAGCAGCGCGGGGGGCTCTGGAAACACCATATATTTT
TRBV6-5	15	TRBJ2-3	.	.	CASSYSPQFTDTQYF	TGTGCCAGCAGTTACTCTCCACAGTTCACAGATACGCAGTATTTT
TRBV12-5	16	TRBJ1-5	.	.	CASVSKRGRNNQPQHF	TGTGCTAGTGTTTCTAAAAGGGGGAGAAACAATCAGCCCCAGCATTTT
TRBV7-9	17	TRBJ2-7	TRBD1	.	CASSLGQGAPRSYEQYF	TGTGCCAGCAGCTTGGGACAGGGGGCGCCTAGGTCCTACGAGCAGTACTTC
TRBV4-1	16	TRBJ2-1	TRBD2	.	CASSQVSLAGEGEQFF	TGCGCCAGCAGCCAAGTTAGCCTAGCGGGAGAAGGGGAGCAGTTCTTC
TRBV10-3	14	TRBJ1-6	TRBD1	.	CASRGTEVNSPLHF	TGTGCTTCACGCGGGACAGAAGTTAATTCACCCCTCCACTTT
TRBV5-1	17	TRBJ2-7	TRBD2	few	CASSSTGTSGSSYEQYF	TGCGCCAGCAGCAGTACCGGGACTAGCGGGAGCTCCTACGAGCAGTACTTC
TRBV30	13	TRBJ1-2	.	few	CAWSVRGPYGYTF	TGTGCCTGGAGTGTAAGGGGCCCCTATGGCTACACCTTC
TRBV4-1	15	TRBJ2-7	.	.	CASSQVSAPTYEQYF	TGCGCCAGCAGCCAAGTCTCCGCCCCTACCTACGAGCAGTACTTC
TRBV7-2	15	TRBJ2-7	.	.	CASSGGDRFTYEQYF	TGTGCCAGCAGCGGAGGAGACAGGTTCACCTACGAGCAGTACTTC
TRBV5-1	15	TRBJ2-7	.	.	CASSLDSSSSYEQYF	TGCGCCAGCAGCTTGGACAGCTCGAGCTCCTACGAGCAGTACTTC
TRBV4-3	14	TRBJ2-5	.	few	CASSHDRYQETQYF	TGCGCCAGCAGCCACGACAGGTACCAAGAGACCCAGTACTTC
TRBV11-3	14	TRBJ2-1	.	.	CASSLDFTDNEQFF	TGTGCCAGCAGCTTAGATTTTACGGACAATGAGCAGTTCTTC
TRBV5-8	18	TRBJ1-1	TRBD1	.	CASSGLTPGQGPFTEAFF	TGTGCCAGCAGCGGTCTTACTCCGGGACAGGGACCTTTCACTGAAGCTTTCTTT
TRBV5-6	14	TRBJ1-4	TRBD1	.	CASTRQGLEEKLFF	TGTGCCAGCACCAGACAGGGGTTGGAGGAAAAACTGTTTTTT
TRBV28	15	TRBJ1-5	TRBD1	.	CASSFTQGAGQPQHF	TGTGCCAGCAGTTTTACACAGGGGGCCGGTCAGCCCCAGCATTTT
TRBV2	13	TRBJ1-5	.	.	CASSFRESQPQHF	TGTGCCAGCAGTTTTAGGGAGTCTCAGCCCCAGCATTTT
TRBV7-8	18	TRBJ2-7	TRBD2	.	CASSLALAGGTITYEQYF	TGTGCCAGCAGCTTAGCGTTAGCGGGAGGCACTATAACCTACGAGCAGTACTTC
TRBV6-4	14	TRBJ2-1	.	.	CASSPGTSYNEQFF	TGTGCCAGCAGTCCGGGTACCTCCTACAATGAGCAGTTCTTC
TRBV27	17	TRBJ1-2	.	.	CASSLSRRNVMFGGYTF	TGTGCCAGCAGTCTTAGCCGCCGTAACGTTATGTTCGGGGGCTACACCTTC
TRBV28	13	TRBJ1-5	TRBD1	.	CASSPTGRQPQHF	TGTGCCAGCAGCCCGACAGGGCGTCAGCCCCAGCATTTT
TRBV5-6	14	TRBJ2-4	TRBD1	.	CASSPGTVKNIQYF	TGTGCCAGCAGCCCCGGGACAGTAAAAAACATTCAGTACTTC